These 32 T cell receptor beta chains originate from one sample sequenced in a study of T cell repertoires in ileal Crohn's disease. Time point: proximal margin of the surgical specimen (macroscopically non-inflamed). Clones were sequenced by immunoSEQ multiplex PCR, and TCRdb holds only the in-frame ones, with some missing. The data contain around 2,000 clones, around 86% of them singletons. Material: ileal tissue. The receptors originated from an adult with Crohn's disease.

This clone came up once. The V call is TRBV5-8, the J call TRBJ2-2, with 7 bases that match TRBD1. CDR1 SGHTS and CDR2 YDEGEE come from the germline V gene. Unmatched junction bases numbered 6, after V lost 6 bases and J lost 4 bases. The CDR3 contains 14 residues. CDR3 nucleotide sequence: TGTGCCAGCATCTCGGACAGGAGCACCGGGGAGCTGTTTTTT. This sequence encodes CASISDRSTGELFF.

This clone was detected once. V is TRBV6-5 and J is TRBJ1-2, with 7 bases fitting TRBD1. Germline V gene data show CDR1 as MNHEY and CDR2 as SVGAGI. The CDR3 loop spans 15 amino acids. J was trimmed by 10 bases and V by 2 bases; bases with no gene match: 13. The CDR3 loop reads CASSYGVGGGVPYTF. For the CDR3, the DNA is TGTGCCAGCAGTTACGGGGTGGGAGGGGGCGTACCCTACACCTTC.

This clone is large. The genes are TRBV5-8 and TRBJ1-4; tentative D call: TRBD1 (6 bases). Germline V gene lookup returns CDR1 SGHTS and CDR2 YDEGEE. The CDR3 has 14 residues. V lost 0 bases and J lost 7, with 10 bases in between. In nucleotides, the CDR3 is TGTGCCAGCAGCTTGGCGGGGGCGGGTGAAAAACTGTTTTTT. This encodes CASSLAGAGEKLFF.

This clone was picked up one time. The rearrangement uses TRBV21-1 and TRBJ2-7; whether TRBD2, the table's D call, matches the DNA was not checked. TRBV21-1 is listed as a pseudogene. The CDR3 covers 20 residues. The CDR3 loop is CASSPGAQGIGTSGMYEQYF. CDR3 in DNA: TGTGCCAGCAGCCCAGGGGCCCAGGGGATAGGGACTAGCGGAATGTACGAGCAGTACTTC.

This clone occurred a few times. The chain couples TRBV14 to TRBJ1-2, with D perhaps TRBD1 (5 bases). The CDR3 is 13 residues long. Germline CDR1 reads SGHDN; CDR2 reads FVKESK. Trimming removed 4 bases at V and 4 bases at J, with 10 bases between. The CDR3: CASSPGTVYGYTF. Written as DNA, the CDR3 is TGTGCCAGCAGCCCCGGGACGGTCTATGGCTACACCTTC.

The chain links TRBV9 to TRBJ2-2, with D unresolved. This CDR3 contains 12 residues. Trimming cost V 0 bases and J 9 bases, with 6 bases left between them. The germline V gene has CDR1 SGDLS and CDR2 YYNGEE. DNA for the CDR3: TGTGCCAGCAGCGTAGTCGGGTGGGAGCTGTTTTTT. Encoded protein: CASSVVGWELFF. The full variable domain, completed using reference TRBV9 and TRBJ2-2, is DSGVTQTPKHLITATGQRVTLRCSPRSGDLSVYWYQQSLDQGLQFLIQYYNGEERAKGNILERFSAQQFPDLHSELNLSSLELGDSALYFCASSVVGWELFFGEGSRLTVL.

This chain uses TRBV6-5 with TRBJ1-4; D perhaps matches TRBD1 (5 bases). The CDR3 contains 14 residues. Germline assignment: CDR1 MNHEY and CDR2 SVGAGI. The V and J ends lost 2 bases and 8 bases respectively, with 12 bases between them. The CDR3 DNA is TGTGCCAGCAGTTACAGGGACGGTACAGAAAAACTGTTTTTT. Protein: CASSYRDGTEKLFF.

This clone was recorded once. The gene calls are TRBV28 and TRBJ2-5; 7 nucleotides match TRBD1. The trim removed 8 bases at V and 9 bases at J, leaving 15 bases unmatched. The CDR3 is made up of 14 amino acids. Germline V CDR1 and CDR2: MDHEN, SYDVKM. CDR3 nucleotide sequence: TGTGCCAGCTTCCCCAGGGGGACAGTGAGCCCCCAGTACTTC. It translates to CASFPRGTVSPQYF.

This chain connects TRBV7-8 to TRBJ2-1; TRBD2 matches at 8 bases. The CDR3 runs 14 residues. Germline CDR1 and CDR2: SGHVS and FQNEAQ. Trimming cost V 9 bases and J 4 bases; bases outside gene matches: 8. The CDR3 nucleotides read TGTGCCAGTCTCCACCGCGGGGGGTACAATGAGCAGTTCTTC. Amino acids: CASLHRGGYNEQFF.

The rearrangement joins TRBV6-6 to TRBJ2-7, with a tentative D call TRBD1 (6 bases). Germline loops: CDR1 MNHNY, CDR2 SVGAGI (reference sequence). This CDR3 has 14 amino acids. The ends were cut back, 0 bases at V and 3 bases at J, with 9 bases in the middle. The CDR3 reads CASSYSPQGYEQYF. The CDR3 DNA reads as TGTGCCAGCAGTTACTCCCCACAGGGCTACGAGCAGTACTTC.

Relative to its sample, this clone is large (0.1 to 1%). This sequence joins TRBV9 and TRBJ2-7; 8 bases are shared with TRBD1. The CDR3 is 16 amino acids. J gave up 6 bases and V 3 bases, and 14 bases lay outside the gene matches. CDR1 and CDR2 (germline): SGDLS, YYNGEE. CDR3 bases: TGTGCCAGCAGCGCAACCGGGACAGGTTTACTATCCGAGCAGTACTTC. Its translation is CASSATGTGLLSEQYF.

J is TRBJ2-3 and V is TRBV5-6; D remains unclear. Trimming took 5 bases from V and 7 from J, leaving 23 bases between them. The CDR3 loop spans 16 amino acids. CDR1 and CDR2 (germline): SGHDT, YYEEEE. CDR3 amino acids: CASSLPIGILQHTQYF. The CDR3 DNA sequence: TGTGCCAGCAGTCTTCCCATTGGAATTTTACAACATACGCAGTATTTT.

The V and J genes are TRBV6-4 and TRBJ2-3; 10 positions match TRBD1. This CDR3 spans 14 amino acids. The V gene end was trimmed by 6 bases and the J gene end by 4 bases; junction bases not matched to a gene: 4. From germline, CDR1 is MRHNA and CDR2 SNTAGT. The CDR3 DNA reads TGTGCCAGCAGCGGGACAGGGGACGCAGATACGCAGTATTTT. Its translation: CASSGTGDADTQYF.

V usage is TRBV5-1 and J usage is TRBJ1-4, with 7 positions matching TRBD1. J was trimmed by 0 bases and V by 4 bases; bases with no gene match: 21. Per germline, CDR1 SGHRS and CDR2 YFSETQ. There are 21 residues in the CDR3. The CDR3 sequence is CASSRTTFLQGSRATNEKLFF. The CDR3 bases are TGCGCCAGCAGCAGAACCACCTTCCTACAGGGGAGTCGTGCAACTAATGAAAAACTGTTTTTT.

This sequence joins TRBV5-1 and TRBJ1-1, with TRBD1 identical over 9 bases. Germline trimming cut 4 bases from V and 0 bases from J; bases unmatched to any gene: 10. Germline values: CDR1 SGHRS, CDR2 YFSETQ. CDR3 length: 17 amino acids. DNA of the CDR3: TGCGCCAGCAGCGGCGGGACAGGGCTTCCGGTGAACACTGAAGCTTTCTTT. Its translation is CASSGGTGLPVNTEAFF.

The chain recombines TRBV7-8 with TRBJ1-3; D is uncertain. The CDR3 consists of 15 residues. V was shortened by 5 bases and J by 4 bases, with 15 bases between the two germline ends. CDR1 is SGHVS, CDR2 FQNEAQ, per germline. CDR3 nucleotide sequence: TGTGCCAGCAGCGACTCCCCAGCAGTGGGAAACACCATATATTTT. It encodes CASSDSPAVGNTIYF.

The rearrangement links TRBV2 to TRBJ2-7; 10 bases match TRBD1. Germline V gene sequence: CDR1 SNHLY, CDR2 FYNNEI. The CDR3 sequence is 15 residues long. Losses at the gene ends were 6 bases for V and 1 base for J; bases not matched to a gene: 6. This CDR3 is CASRVDRGLSYEQYF. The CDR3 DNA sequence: TGTGCCAGCAGGGTCGACAGGGGGCTTTCCTACGAGCAGTACTTC.

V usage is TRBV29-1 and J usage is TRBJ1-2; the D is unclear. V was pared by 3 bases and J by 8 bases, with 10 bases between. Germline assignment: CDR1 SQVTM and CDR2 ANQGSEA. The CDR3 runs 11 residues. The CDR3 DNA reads TGCAGCGTTGATCGAGGGAACGGCTACACCTTC. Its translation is CSVDRGNGYTF.

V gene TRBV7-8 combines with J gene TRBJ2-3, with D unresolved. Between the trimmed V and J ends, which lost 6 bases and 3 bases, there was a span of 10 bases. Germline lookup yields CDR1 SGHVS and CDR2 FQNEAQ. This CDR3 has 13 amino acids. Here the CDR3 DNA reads TGTGCCAGCAGACACCCTGCAACAGATACGCAGTATTTT. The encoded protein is CASRHPATDTQYF.

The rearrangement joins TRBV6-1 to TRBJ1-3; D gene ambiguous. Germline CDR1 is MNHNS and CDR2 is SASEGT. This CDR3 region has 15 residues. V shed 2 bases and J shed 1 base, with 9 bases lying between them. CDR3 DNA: TGTGCCAGCAGTGAATTGCCCTTGTCTGGAAACACCATATATTTT. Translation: CASSELPLSGNTIYF.

CDR3 bases: TGCGCCAGCAGCCAAGATCAACTAGCGGGGATTGGGGATACGCAGTATTTT. Amino acid sequence: CASSQDQLAGIGDTQYF. V and J are TRBV4-1 and TRBJ2-3, with 10 bases aligning to TRBD2. Germline values: CDR1 MGHRA, CDR2 YSYEKL. The CDR3 contains 17 residues. The V segment lost 0 bases and the J segment 6 bases; nucleotides outside the gene matches: 9.

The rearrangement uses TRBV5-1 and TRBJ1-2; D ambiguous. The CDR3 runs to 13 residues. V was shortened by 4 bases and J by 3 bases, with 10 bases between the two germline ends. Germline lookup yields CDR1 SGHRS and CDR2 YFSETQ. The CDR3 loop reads CASSNLEDYGYTF. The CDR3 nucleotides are TGCGCCAGCAGCAACCTAGAGGACTATGGCTACACCTTC.

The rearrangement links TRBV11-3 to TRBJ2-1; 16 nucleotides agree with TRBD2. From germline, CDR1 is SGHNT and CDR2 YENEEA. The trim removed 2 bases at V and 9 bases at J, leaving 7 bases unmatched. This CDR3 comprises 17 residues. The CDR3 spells CASSLPTGTSGGGEQFF. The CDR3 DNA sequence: TGTGCCAGCAGCTTACCAACCGGGACTAGCGGGGGGGGTGAGCAGTTCTTC.

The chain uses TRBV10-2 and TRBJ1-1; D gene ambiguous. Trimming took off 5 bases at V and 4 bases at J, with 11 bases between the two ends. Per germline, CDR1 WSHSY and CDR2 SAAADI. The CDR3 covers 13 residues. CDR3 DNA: TGCGCCAGCAGTACCGGGGTGGGCACTGAAGCTTTCTTT. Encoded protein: CASSTGVGTEAFF.

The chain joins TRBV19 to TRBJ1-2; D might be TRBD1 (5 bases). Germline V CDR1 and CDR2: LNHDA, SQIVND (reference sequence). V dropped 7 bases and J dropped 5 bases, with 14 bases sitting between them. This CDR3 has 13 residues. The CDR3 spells CASIDWGGYGYTF. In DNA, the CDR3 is TGTGCCAGTATCGACTGGGGGGGGTATGGCTACACCTTC.

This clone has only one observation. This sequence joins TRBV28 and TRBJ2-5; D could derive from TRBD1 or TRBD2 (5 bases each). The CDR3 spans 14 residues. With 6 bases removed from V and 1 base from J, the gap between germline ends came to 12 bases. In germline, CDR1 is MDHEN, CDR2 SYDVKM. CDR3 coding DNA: TGTGCCAGCAGCCTTCCAGGGAGCCAAGAGACCCAGTACTTC. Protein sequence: CASSLPGSQETQYF. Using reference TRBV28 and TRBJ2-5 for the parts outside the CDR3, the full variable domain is DVKVTQSSRYLVKRTGEKVFLECVQDMDHENMFWYRQDPGLGLRLIYFSYDVKMKEKGDIPEGYSVSREKKERFSLILESASTNQTSMYLCASSLPGSQETQYFGPGTRLLVL.

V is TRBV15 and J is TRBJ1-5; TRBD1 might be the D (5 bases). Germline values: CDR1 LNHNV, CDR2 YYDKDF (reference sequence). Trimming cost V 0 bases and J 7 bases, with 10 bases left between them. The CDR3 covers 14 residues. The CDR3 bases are TGTGCCACCAGCAGAGAGGGGGAGGAACAGCCCCAGCATTTT. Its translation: CATSREGEEQPQHF.

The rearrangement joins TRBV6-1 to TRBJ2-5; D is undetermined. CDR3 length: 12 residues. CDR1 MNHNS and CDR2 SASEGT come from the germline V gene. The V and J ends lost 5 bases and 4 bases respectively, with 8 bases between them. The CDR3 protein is CASSLRAETQYF. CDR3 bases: TGTGCCAGCAGTCTCCGGGCAGAGACCCAGTACTTC.

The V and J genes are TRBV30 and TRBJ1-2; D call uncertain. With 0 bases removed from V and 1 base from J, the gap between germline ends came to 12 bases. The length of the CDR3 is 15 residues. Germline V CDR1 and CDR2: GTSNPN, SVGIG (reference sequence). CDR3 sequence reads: CAWSVGPTDNYGYTF. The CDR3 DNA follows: TGTGCCTGGAGTGTAGGGCCAACAGATAACTATGGCTACACCTTC.

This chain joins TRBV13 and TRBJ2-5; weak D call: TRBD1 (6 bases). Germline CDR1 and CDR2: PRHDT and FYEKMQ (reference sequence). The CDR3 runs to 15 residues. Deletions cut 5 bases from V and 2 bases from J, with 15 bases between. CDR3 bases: TGTGCCAGCAGCCAGACGGACAGCGTTCAAGAGACCCAGTACTTC. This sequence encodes CASSQTDSVQETQYF. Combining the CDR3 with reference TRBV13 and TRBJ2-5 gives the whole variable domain AAGVIQSPRHLIKEKRETATLKCYPIPRHDTVYWYQQGPGQDPQFLISFYEKMQSDKGSIPDRFSAQQFSDYHSELNMSSLELGDSALYFCASSQTDSVQETQYFGPGTRLLVL.

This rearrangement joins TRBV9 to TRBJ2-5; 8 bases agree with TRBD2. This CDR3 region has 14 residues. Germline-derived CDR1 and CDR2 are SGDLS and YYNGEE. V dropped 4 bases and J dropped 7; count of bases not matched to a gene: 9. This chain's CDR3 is CASSPGTSRVTQYF. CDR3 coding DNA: TGTGCCAGCAGCCCCGGGACTAGTAGGGTGACCCAGTACTTC.

The CDR3 is CASSLGLRDQPQHF. The CDR3 region has the DNA TGCGCCAGCAGCTTGGGATTGCGGGATCAGCCCCAGCATTTT. The rearrangement uses TRBV5-1 and TRBJ1-5; D is unclear. The length of the CDR3 is 14 residues. Trimming stripped 0 bases from V and 5 bases from J, with 9 bases between. Per germline, CDR1 SGHRS and CDR2 YFSETQ.